One sample yielded the 23 T cell receptor beta chains listed below, sequenced in a study of blood T cell repertoires in COVID-19. Sequencing was performed with immunoSEQ multiplex PCR; in TCRdb, only in-frame clones are kept and a portion is missing. The table shows around 300,000 clones, with about 86% occurring only once. The specimen sequenced was peripheral blood. These TCRs come from a man in his thirties or forties with active or convalescent COVID-19.

The chain is built from TRBV7-3 and TRBJ2-3, with D hard to call. The CDR3 covers 13 residues. The V end was cut by 4 bases, the J end by 6 bases, with 11 bases between. CDR1 SGHTA and CDR2 FQGTGA come from the germline V gene. This chain's CDR3 is CASSSRLQDTQYF. CDR3 nucleotide sequence: TGTGCCAGCAGCTCCAGGCTTCAGGATACGCAGTATTTT.

The chain joins TRBV29-1 to TRBJ1-1; 7 nucleotides line up with TRBD1. This CDR3 comprises 12 residues. The V and J ends lost 3 bases and 7 bases, in that order; junction bases with no gene match: 5. Germline V gene lookup returns CDR1 SQVTM and CDR2 ANQGSEA. CDR3 DNA sequence: TGCAGCGTTGATAGCCAGGGGGGTGAAGCTTTCTTT. Its protein is CSVDSQGGEAFF.

The chain has TRBV11-2 and TRBJ2-7; TRBD1 aligns across 11 bases. V lost 5 bases and J lost 6; bases outside the gene matches: 6. Germline CDR1 is SGHAT and CDR2 is FQNNGV. CDR3 length equals 14 residues. CDR3: CASSPSGQGGEQYF. The DNA for the CDR3 is TGTGCCAGCAGCCCCTCGGGACAGGGGGGCGAGCAGTACTTC. The whole variable domain, remainder taken from reference TRBV11-2 and TRBJ2-7, is EAGVAQSPRYKIIEKRQSVAFWCNPISGHATLYWYQQILGQGPKLLIQFQNNGVVDDSQLPKDRFSAERLKGVDSTLKIQPAKLEDSAVYLCASSPSGQGGEQYFGPGTRLTVT.

This clone was seen a few times. This chain connects TRBV19 to TRBJ1-3; perhaps TRBD1 as D (6 bases). In germline, CDR1 is LNHDA, CDR2 SQIVND (reference sequence). This CDR3 has 17 residues. V was trimmed by 6 bases and J by 0 bases, leaving 18 bases between them. The DNA of the CDR3 is TGTGCCAGTAGGGAGAAGGGACATTCTAACTCTGGAAACACCATATATTTT. This codes for CASREKGHSNSGNTIYF.

The gene calls are TRBV5-5 and TRBJ1-6; D is unclear. Germline CDR1 SGHKS, CDR2 YYEKEE (reference sequence). The CDR3 covers 14 residues. V lost 6 bases to trimming and J lost 7 bases, with 14 bases between them. As DNA, the CDR3 is TGTGCCAGCATAGACCCGGGTCGGAATTCACCCCTCCACTTT. It specifies CASIDPGRNSPLHF.

The V and J genes are TRBV28 and TRBJ2-5; 9 positions match TRBD1. There are 14 residues in the CDR3. Unmatched junction bases numbered 16, after V lost 11 bases and J lost 9 bases. Germline V gene sequence: CDR1 MDHEN, CDR2 SYDVKM. This chain's CDR3 is CACGAGTGTTAQYF. The CDR3 nucleotides are TGTGCCTGTGGAGCCGGGACAGGGACCACGGCCCAGTACTTC.

The chain has TRBV19 and TRBJ1-1; 8 nucleotides agree with TRBD1. The CDR3 contains 14 residues. V was pared by 6 bases and J by 1 base, with 4 bases of the junction left unmatched. CDR1 and CDR2 from the germline V gene are LNHDA and SQIVND (reference sequence). The CDR3 DNA is TGTGCCAGTAGCCCGGGACAGGAGAACACTGAAGCTTTCTTT. The encoded protein is CASSPGQENTEAFF.

V usage is TRBV11-1 and J usage is TRBJ2-2, with D perhaps matching TRBD2 (5 bases). This CDR3 is built from 15 residues. The germline V gene has CDR1 SGHAT and CDR2 FQDESV (reference sequence). V was trimmed by 5 bases and J by 1 base, leaving 11 bases between them. CDR3 region: CASSGGPQNTGELFF. The DNA of the CDR3 is TGTGCCAGCAGCGGAGGCCCTCAGAACACCGGGGAGCTGTTTTTT.

V is TRBV9 and J is TRBJ2-2; D perhaps matches TRBD1 (6 bases). Trimming shortened V by 4 bases and J by 4 bases, and 14 bases separated the two germline ends. Germline lookup yields CDR1 SGDLS and CDR2 YYNGEE. This CDR3 is 15 amino acids long. The CDR3 sequence: CASSLYRVGTGELFF. DNA for the CDR3: TGTGCCAGCAGCCTTTACAGGGTTGGCACCGGGGAGCTGTTTTTT.

The chain is built from TRBV7-9 and TRBJ2-6; weak D call: TRBD2 (5 bases). Germline V gene data show CDR1 as SEHNR and CDR2 as FQNEAQ (reference sequence). The ends were cut back, 4 bases at V and 9 bases at J, with 7 bases in the middle. This CDR3 has 12 amino acids. The CDR3 sequence: CASSSRGNVLTF. In nucleotides, the CDR3 is TGTGCCAGCAGCTCTCGGGGCAACGTCCTGACTTTC.

CDR3 DNA: TGTGCCACCAGTGATTCTCGGTCCTACAATGAGCAGTTCTTC. The encoded protein is CATSDSRSYNEQFF. The chain couples TRBV24-1 to TRBJ2-1; no firm D call. Germline lookup yields CDR1 KGHDR and CDR2 SFDVKD. With 2 bases removed from V and 1 base from J, the gap between germline ends came to 5 bases. CDR3 length: 14 amino acids.

The V and J genes are TRBV7-2 and TRBJ2-3; 8 positions agree with TRBD1. The CDR3 runs 16 residues. With 4 bases clipped from V and 8 bases from J, the junction kept 14 bases outside the gene matches. Germline V CDR1 and CDR2: SGHTA, FQGNSA. CDR3 loop: CASSSQGAMGRVTQYF. CDR3 DNA: TGTGCCAGCAGCTCCCAGGGGGCTATGGGAAGAGTTACGCAGTATTTT.

The rearrangement joins TRBV7-2 to TRBJ2-1, with D possibly matching TRBD2 (5 bases). Germline CDR1 reads SGHTA; CDR2 reads FQGNSA. V gave up 3 bases and J gave up 12 bases, with 9 bases separating them. The CDR3 is 11 amino acids. The CDR3 DNA follows: TGTGCCAGCAGCTTCGGGGTGGGGCAGTTCTTC. Its protein product is CASSFGVGQFF.

This clone was recorded only once. The chain carries TRBV4-1 and TRBJ2-7; 10 bases line up with TRBD1. The junction had 8 bases not matched to a gene; V was cut back by 2 bases and J by 4 bases. The length of the CDR3 is 16 residues. Germline V gives CDR1 MGHRA, CDR2 YSYEKL. CDR3 sequence (DNA): TGCGCCAGCAGCCAACCGCTCGGACAGGGGGGGTACGAGCAGTACTTC. As protein: CASSQPLGQGGYEQYF.

The J gene is TRBJ1-1, the V gene TRBV3-1 (or the pseudogene TRBV3-2); no firm D call. The V and J ends lost 4 bases and 2 bases respectively, with 11 bases between them. Germline V gives CDR1 LGHDT, CDR2 YNNKEL (reference sequence). The CDR3 contains 14 residues. For the CDR3, the DNA is TGTGCCAGCAGCCGCGAGTCATCTAACACTGAAGCTTTCTTT. Translated: CASSRESSNTEAFF.

This clone has a handful of counts. This chain uses TRBV11-3 with TRBJ1-1; 7 bases line up with TRBD1. The germline gives CDR1 SGHNT, CDR2 YENEEA. With 5 bases clipped from V and 1 base from J, the junction kept 7 bases outside the gene matches. This CDR3 region has 15 residues. The CDR3 bases are TGTGCCAGCAGCCGTAGACAGGGCCGGAACACTGAAGCTTTCTTT. Translated: CASSRRQGRNTEAFF.

The gene calls are TRBV18 and TRBJ1-5, with 7 bases lining up with TRBD1. The germline V gene encodes CDR1 KGHSH and CDR2 LQKENI. Trimming removed 6 bases from V and 6 bases from J; junction bases left unmatched: 8. The CDR3 is made up of 14 amino acids. The CDR3 spells CASSLNRGGQPQHF. DNA of the CDR3: TGTGCCAGCTCTCTCAACAGGGGAGGTCAGCCCCAGCATTTT.

V usage is TRBV9 and J usage is TRBJ2-7; 8 nucleotides align to TRBD1. J was trimmed by 0 bases and V by 2 bases; bases with no gene match: 4. CDR3 size: 15 residues. Germline-derived CDR1 and CDR2 are SGDLS and YYNGEE. Here the CDR3 reads CASSVGTGLSYEQYF. The DNA of the CDR3 is TGTGCCAGCAGCGTCGGGACAGGCCTCTCCTACGAGCAGTACTTC. Combining the CDR3 with reference TRBV9 and TRBJ2-7 gives the whole variable domain DSGVTQTPKHLITATGQRVTLRCSPRSGDLSVYWYQQSLDQGLQFLIQYYNGEERAKGNILERFSAQQFPDLHSELNLSSLELGDSALYFCASSVGTGLSYEQYFGPGTRLTVT.

The gene calls are TRBV7-2 and TRBJ1-3; D is undetermined. CDR3 length: 13 residues. From germline, CDR1 is SGHTA and CDR2 FQGNSA. V lost 4 bases to trimming and J lost 8 bases, with 12 bases between them. In nucleotides, the CDR3 is TGTGCCAGCAGCTCTTCCCCCGGGGACACCATATATTTT. Its translation is CASSSSPGDTIYF.

V usage is TRBV24-1 and J usage is TRBJ1-2; unclear D gene. Germline V lookup: CDR1 KGHDR, CDR2 SFDVKD. Trimming removed 3 bases from V and 6 bases from J, with 13 bases in between. The CDR3 extends over 14 amino acids. The CDR3 is CATSDALRGHGYTF. CDR3 in DNA: TGTGCCACCAGTGATGCACTACGAGGCCATGGCTACACCTTC.

The J gene is TRBJ2-2, the V gene TRBV7-3; TRBD2 agrees at 7 bases. CDR3 length: 16 residues. V shed 1 base, J shed 1 base, and the junction held 3 bases outside the gene matches. Germline assignment: CDR1 SGHTA and CDR2 FQGTGA. The CDR3 reads CASSLMGLQNTGELFF. For the CDR3, the DNA is TGTGCCAGCAGCTTAATGGGACTACAGAACACCGGGGAGCTGTTTTTT.

The CDR3 bases are TGTGCCAGTCGAAAACCGGGGAGAGCCTACGAGCAGTACTTC. Encoded protein: CASRKPGRAYEQYF. The J gene is TRBJ2-7, the V gene TRBV27; D may be TRBD2 (5 bases). The CDR3 loop spans 14 amino acids. Germline-derived CDR1 and CDR2 are MNHEY and SMNVEV (reference sequence). V was shortened by 9 bases and J by 2 bases, with 17 bases between the two germline ends.

This clone appeared a single time. This chain joins TRBV5-1 and TRBJ2-5, with TRBD1 matching 10 bases. CDR3 length equals 16 residues. CDR1 and CDR2 from the germline V gene are SGHRS and YFSETQ. V lost 6 bases, J lost 5 bases, and 13 bases stayed unmatched. CDR3 in amino acids: CASTTSPGQGKETQYF. In DNA form, the CDR3 reads TGCGCCAGCACTACGTCACCGGGACAGGGGAAGGAGACCCAGTACTTC. The whole variable domain, remainder taken from reference TRBV5-1 and TRBJ2-5, is KAGVTQTPRYLIKTRGQQVTLSCSPISGHRSVSWYQQTPGQGLQFLFEYFSETQRNKGNFPGRFSGRQFSNSRSEMNVSTLELGDSALYLCASTTSPGQGKETQYFGPGTRLLVL.